This T cell receptor beta chain stems from a study of blood T cells in healthy people across ages. Combining a sample-barcoded 5' primer with a J-beta primer mix, a second PCR ran for roughly 7 to 12 cycles. TCRdb used MiXCR to reprocess the 5' RACE reads, holding one entry per CDR3 protein. The sample includes around 700,000 distinct CDR3 sequences, about 25% seen only once; the top ten take 9% to 9.5%. Trimming removed 3 bases from V and 5 bases from J, with 5 bases in between. This CDR3 is built from 13 residues. The germline V gene has CDR1 MDHEN and CDR2 SYDVKM. The sample was also linked to a second study, of T cells of mothers and their children.

The sample consisted of blood. The clonotype comes from a boy younger than 18 in good health. The chain recombines TRBV28 with TRBJ2-6, with D hard to call. DNA of the CDR3: TGTGCCAGCAGTTTTGGGTGGGCCAACGTCCTGACTTTC. Residues: CASSFGWANVLTF. The entire variable domain, with the rest obtained from reference TRBV28 and TRBJ2-6, is as follows: DVKVTQSSRYLVKRTGEKVFLECVQDMDHENMFWYRQDPGLGLRLIYFSYDVKMKEKGDIPEGYSVSREKKERFSLILESASTNQTSMYLCASSFGWANVLTFGAGSRLTVL.